These 26 T cell receptor beta chains were all obtained from the same sample, sequenced in a study of human T cells and chemical hapten exposure (dated by TCRdb to the early 2020s). Preparation of the library involved RACE. Instrument on record: NextSeq 500. Starting from the raw public reads, TCRdb applied fastp trimming at Q25, assembled clones with MiXCR and retained in-frame beta chains. Rows with a matching CDR3 protein are joined into one entry that keeps the most common DNA and genes. Here the sample has under 200,000 distinct CDR3 sequences; around 30% occur a single time. The top ten clones comprise about 2.8% of the sample. The time point label of this sample denotes: pre-sensitization, week 0. The intended sense of this specimen's treatment or condition label: therapeutic diphenylcyclopropenone sensitization with weekly scalp DPC. The input for sequencing was whole blood, taken in connection with sensitization to the hapten diphenylcyclopropenone (DPC). Receptors were obtained from a woman aged 30 to 39 with alopecia areata. Some clones in this sample may be carry-over from other donors' samples.

The chain links TRBV4-1 to TRBJ2-1; TRBD2 matches at 8 bases. Germline V gene data show CDR1 as MGHRA and CDR2 as YSYEKL. This CDR3 contains 16 residues. Trimming cost V 4 bases and J 0 bases; bases outside gene matches: 5. CDR3 nucleotides: TGCGCCAGCAGCCTCGTAGCGGGGAGCTCCTACAATGAGCAGTTCTTC. Translation gives CASSLVAGSSYNEQFF.

The chain uses TRBV29-1 and TRBJ1-2; the D gene is possibly TRBD1 (5 bases). CDR1 is SQVTM, CDR2 ANQGSEA, per germline. Trimming pared 4 bases from V and 3 bases from J, leaving 9 bases between. There are 12 residues in the CDR3. DNA of the CDR3: TGCAGCGTTGGGGGCCTGGACTATGGCTACACCTTC. Encoded protein: CSVGGLDYGYTF.

This clonotype was seen a handful of times. DNA for the CDR3: TGCGCCAGCAGCCCCAATGTCGGGATATCAGAGACCCAGTACTTC. Translation gives CASSPNVGISETQYF. The rearrangement links TRBV4-3 to TRBJ2-5; D possibly corresponds to TRBD2 (5 bases). The V and J ends lost 4 bases and 4 bases respectively, with 16 bases between them. The CDR3 has 15 residues. The germline gives CDR1 LGHNA, CDR2 YSLEER.

This clonotype was recorded at least ten times. The chain uses TRBV20-1 and TRBJ2-3, with a weak D call TRBD2 (5 bases). Trimming stripped 0 bases from V and 6 bases from J, with 16 bases between. Germline V gives CDR1 DFQATT, CDR2 SNEGSKA (reference sequence). CDR3 length: 15 residues. DNA of the CDR3: TGCAGTGCTAGAGATCGGGGAGCTAGCTGGGATACGCAGTATTTT. Translation gives CSARDRGASWDTQYF.

The V gene is TRBV6-5, the J gene TRBJ2-3; D is ambiguous. Trimming took off 8 bases at V and 2 bases at J, with 11 bases between the two ends. The CDR3 is 13 amino acids. Per germline, CDR1 MNHEY and CDR2 SVGAGI. In DNA, the CDR3 is TGTGCCAGCCAAGAAGGTTTCACAGATACGCAGTATTTT. This sequence encodes CASQEGFTDTQYF.

The table lists this clonotype with a few counts. The V and J genes are TRBV6-5 and TRBJ2-7, with a possible D match to TRBD1 (5 bases). CDR1 and CDR2 from the germline V gene are MNHEY and SVGAGI. Trimming cost V 4 bases and J 6 bases, with 7 bases left between them. The CDR3 covers 11 residues. In nucleotides, the CDR3 is TGTGCCAGCAGTTCAGGGTTCGAGCAGTACTTC. It codes for CASSSGFEQYF.

The chain couples TRBV29-1 to TRBJ2-1, with 9 bases matching TRBD1. The CDR3 has 14 residues. The germline gives CDR1 SQVTM, CDR2 ANQGSEA. The trim removed 5 bases at V and 4 bases at J, leaving 6 bases unmatched. CDR3 sequence: CSVRRQGGYNEQFF. Written as DNA, the CDR3 is TGCAGCGTTCGGCGACAGGGGGGGTACAATGAGCAGTTCTTC.

This chain connects TRBV5-5 to TRBJ1-5; 9 positions agree with TRBD1. This CDR3 is 15 amino acids long. Trimming took 1 base from V and 5 from J; bases not matched to a gene: 4. Germline lookup yields CDR1 SGHKS and CDR2 YYEKEE (reference sequence). The CDR3: CASSLLGQGHQPQHF. The DNA of the CDR3 is TGTGCCAGCAGCTTGTTGGGACAGGGTCATCAGCCCCAGCATTTT.

This clonotype was counted between two and nine times. V gene TRBV20-1 combines with J gene TRBJ2-7; D might be TRBD1 or TRBD2, each matching 5 bases. CDR3 size: 13 residues. Germline V CDR1 and CDR2: DFQATT, SNEGSKA (reference sequence). V lost 3 bases, J lost 0 bases, and 9 bases lay in between. The CDR3 loop reads CSARIGTSYEQYF. The CDR3 nucleotides are TGCAGTGCTAGGATCGGGACCTCCTACGAGCAGTACTTC.

This rearrangement joins TRBV28 to TRBJ2-7; TRBD1 agrees at 9 bases. Trimming cost V 8 bases and J 4 bases; bases outside gene matches: 6. The CDR3 length is 13 residues. Germline V gene sequence: CDR1 MDHEN, CDR2 SYDVKM. For the CDR3, the DNA is TGTGCCAGCGGCCCAGGACAGGGGTACGAGCAGTACTTC. It encodes CASGPGQGYEQYF.

This chain links TRBV7-3 with TRBJ1-5, with 7 bases that match TRBD1. The junction had 10 bases not matched to a gene; V was cut back by 5 bases and J by 0 bases. The germline gives CDR1 SGHTA, CDR2 FQGTGA. The CDR3 is 17 residues long. CDR3 bases: TGTGCCAGCAGCCCACCCCCCCGACAGGGTAGCAATCAGCCCCAGCATTTT. Translation: CASSPPPRQGSNQPQHF.

This clonotype was observed a handful of times. The chain recombines TRBV5-1 with TRBJ1-2; D gene ambiguous. Trimming removed 4 bases at V and 5 bases at J, with 12 bases between. This CDR3 is 13 amino acids long. From germline, CDR1 is SGHRS and CDR2 YFSETQ. This CDR3 reads CASSQEYGYGYTF. CDR3 sequence (DNA): TGCGCCAGCAGCCAGGAATATGGGTATGGCTACACCTTC.

This clonotype came up a few times. V usage is TRBV28 and J usage is TRBJ2-7; TRBD1 aligns across 9 bases. The CDR3 has 15 amino acids. Germline CDR1 MDHEN, CDR2 SYDVKM. With 6 bases clipped from V and 5 bases from J, the junction kept 11 bases outside the gene matches. The CDR3 here is CASRPRQGGPHEQYF. The DNA of the CDR3 is TGTGCCAGCAGGCCGCGACAGGGGGGCCCACACGAGCAGTACTTC. Variable domain in full (rest from reference TRBV28 and TRBJ2-7): DVKVTQSSRYLVKRTGEKVFLECVQDMDHENMFWYRQDPGLGLRLIYFSYDVKMKEKGDIPEGYSVSREKKERFSLILESASTNQTSMYLCASRPRQGGPHEQYFGPGTRLTVT.

This clonotype was seen a handful of times. The chain joins TRBV7-2 to TRBJ2-7, with 10 bases matching TRBD2. Trimming at V came to 4 bases and at J to 6 bases, leaving 9 bases not matched to a gene. Germline CDR1 SGHTA, CDR2 FQGNSA. The CDR3 has 15 amino acids. DNA of the CDR3: TGTGCCAGCAGCTCTCCCACTAGCGGGGCATCCGAGCAGTACTTC. Its protein is CASSSPTSGASEQYF.

This sequence joins TRBV28 and TRBJ1-2, with 7 bases aligning to TRBD1. Germline V gives CDR1 MDHEN, CDR2 SYDVKM. This CDR3 contains 15 residues. The junction had 8 bases not matched to a gene; V was cut back by 3 bases and J by 4 bases. The CDR3 coding sequence is TGTGCCAGCAGTTTGGGCGGGCAGGGGGGCTATGGCTACACCTTC. Translating gives CASSLGGQGGYGYTF.

This clonotype was recorded a few times. CDR3 coding DNA: TGTGCCAGCAGCCAAGCTGCGGGAGTGGGTGGGGCCAACGTCCTGACTTTC. Translation: CASSQAAGVGGANVLTF. V gene TRBV4-2 combines with J gene TRBJ2-6; 7 bases are shared with TRBD2. This CDR3 is built from 17 residues. After removal of 1 base from V and 3 bases from J, the junction contained 6 bases not matched to a gene. The V gene's germline CDR1 is LGHNA and CDR2 YNFKEQ.

The rearrangement links TRBV5-1 to TRBJ1-3; a possible D gene is TRBD1 (6 bases). The CDR3 has 15 amino acids. V was trimmed by 4 bases and J by 0 bases, leaving 11 bases between them. The germline V gene encodes CDR1 SGHRS and CDR2 YFSETQ. The CDR3 here is CASSPGQSSGNTIYF. DNA of the CDR3: TGCGCCAGCAGCCCCGGACAGAGCTCTGGAAACACCATATATTTT.

This chain uses TRBV4-2 with TRBJ2-5; 9 nucleotides match TRBD1. CDR3 length equals 14 residues. J gave up 5 bases and V 3 bases, and 4 bases lay outside the gene matches. Germline loops: CDR1 LGHNA, CDR2 YNFKEQ. CDR3 nucleotide sequence: TGTGCCAGCAGCCAGAACAGGGGGCGCGAGACCCAGTACTTC. Protein sequence: CASSQNRGRETQYF.

The chain uses TRBV3-1 and TRBJ2-3; 9 bases are a match to TRBD1. Germline CDR1 and CDR2: LGHDT and YNNKEL (reference sequence). Losses at the gene ends were 4 bases for V and 6 bases for J; bases not matched to a gene: 14. The CDR3 runs 17 residues. CDR3 DNA sequence: TGTGCCAGCAGCCCCCTACCCGGGACAGGGAAAACCGATACGCAGTATTTT. It is translated as CASSPLPGTGKTDTQYF.

The rearrangement joins TRBV7-2 to TRBJ1-2, with a possible D match to TRBD1 (6 bases). The CDR3 sequence is 15 residues long. Germline V gene sequence: CDR1 SGHTA, CDR2 FQGNSA. Trimming stripped 5 bases from V and 7 bases from J, with 20 bases between. CDR3 residues: CASSPRTEVNAGYTF. CDR3 sequence (DNA): TGTGCCAGCAGCCCGAGGACAGAAGTGAATGCTGGCTACACCTTC. The variable domain in full, with the rest retrieved from reference TRBV7-2 and TRBJ1-2, is GAGVSQSPSNKVTEKGKDVELRCDPISGHTALYWYRQSLGQGLEFLIYFQGNSAPDKSGLPSDRFSAERTGGSVSTLTIQRTQQEDSAVYLCASSPRTEVNAGYTFGSGTRLTVV.

This chain links TRBV4-3 with TRBJ1-1, with 7 bases that match TRBD1. V trimming: 0 bases; J trimming: 6 bases; junction bases outside the gene matches: 16. Per the germline V gene, CDR1 is LGHNA and CDR2 is YSLEER. This CDR3 spans 18 amino acids. CDR3 sequence reads: CASSQDFPTGFNYAEAFF. The CDR3 DNA follows: TGCGCCAGCAGCCAAGATTTTCCGACAGGGTTTAACTACGCTGAAGCTTTCTTT.

This clonotype occurred a few times. This sequence joins TRBV4-1 and TRBJ1-1, with 10 nucleotides matching TRBD1. The CDR3 extends over 16 amino acids. The germline gives CDR1 MGHRA, CDR2 YSYEKL. With V trimmed by 6 bases and J by 2 bases, 9 bases remained unmatched. The chain's CDR3 is CASSPIDRGLNTEAFF. The CDR3 DNA reads as TGCGCCAGCAGTCCGATAGACAGGGGGCTTAACACTGAAGCTTTCTTT.

This clonotype was found a few times. The rearrangement uses TRBV7-2 and TRBJ2-2; D may be TRBD2 (6 bases). Trimming took off 0 bases at V and 7 bases at J, with 12 bases between the two ends. This CDR3 spans 15 amino acids. Germline V gene lookup returns CDR1 SGHTA and CDR2 FQGNSA. CDR3 DNA: TGTGCCAGCAGCTTAGCGGGGGGATACGTCGGGGAGCTGTTTTTT. It yields the protein CASSLAGGYVGELFF. The variable domain in full, with the rest retrieved from reference TRBV7-2 and TRBJ2-2, is GAGVSQSPSNKVTEKGKDVELRCDPISGHTALYWYRQSLGQGLEFLIYFQGNSAPDKSGLPSDRFSAERTGGSVSTLTIQRTQQEDSAVYLCASSLAGGYVGELFFGEGSRLTVL.

This clonotype was seen many times. The chain joins TRBV2 to TRBJ2-7; possible D gene TRBD1, 5 bases. V shed 7 bases and J shed 0 bases, with 16 bases lying between them. Germline V CDR1 and CDR2: SNHLY, FYNNEI. This CDR3 is 15 amino acids long. Here the CDR3 reads CASKVAGLPSYEQYF. In nucleotides, the CDR3 is TGTGCCAGCAAGGTGGCAGGGCTTCCCTCCTACGAGCAGTACTTC.

This clonotype was observed many times. This chain uses TRBV28 with TRBJ2-1; 12 bases map to TRBD2. V was clipped by 3 bases and J by 16 bases; unmatched bases: 13. From germline, CDR1 is MDHEN and CDR2 SYDVKM. The CDR3 loop spans 15 amino acids. As DNA, the CDR3 is TGTGCCAGCAGTTTGACTAGCGGGAGCCAAGGGGGAGGTTTCTTC. Its translation: CASSLTSGSQGGGFF.

The rearrangement joins TRBV6-2 or TRBV6-3 to TRBJ2-2; weak D call: TRBD2 (6 bases). The CDR3 has 13 residues. The V and J ends lost 2 bases and 6 bases respectively, with 7 bases between them. Germline assignment: CDR1 MNHEY and CDR2 SVGEGT. CDR3 region: CASSYGEAGELFF. The CDR3 bases are TGTGCCAGCAGTTACGGGGAGGCCGGGGAGCTGTTTTTT.